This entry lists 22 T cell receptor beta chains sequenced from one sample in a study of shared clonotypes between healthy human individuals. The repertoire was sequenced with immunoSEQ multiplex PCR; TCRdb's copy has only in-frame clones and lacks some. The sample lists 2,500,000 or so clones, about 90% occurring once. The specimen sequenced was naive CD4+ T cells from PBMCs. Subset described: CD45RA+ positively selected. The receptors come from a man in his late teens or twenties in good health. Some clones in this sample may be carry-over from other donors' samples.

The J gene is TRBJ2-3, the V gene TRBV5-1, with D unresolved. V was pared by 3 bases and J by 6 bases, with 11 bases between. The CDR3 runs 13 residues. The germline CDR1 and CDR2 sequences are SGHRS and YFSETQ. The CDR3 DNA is TGCGCCAGCAGCTCAAAGATCCGGGATACGCAGTATTTT. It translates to CASSSKIRDTQYF.

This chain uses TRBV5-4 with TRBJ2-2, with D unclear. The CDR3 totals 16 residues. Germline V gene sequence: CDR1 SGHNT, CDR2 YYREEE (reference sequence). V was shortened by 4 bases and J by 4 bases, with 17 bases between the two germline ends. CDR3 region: CASSRPEFWSTGELFF. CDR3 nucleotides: TGTGCCAGCAGCCGCCCGGAGTTTTGGAGCACCGGGGAGCTGTTTTTT.

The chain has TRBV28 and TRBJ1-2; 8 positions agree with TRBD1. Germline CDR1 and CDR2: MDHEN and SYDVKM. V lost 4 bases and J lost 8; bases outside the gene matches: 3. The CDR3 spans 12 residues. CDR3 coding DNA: TGTGCCAGCAGTTCCACAGGGGGGGGCTACACCTTC. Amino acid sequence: CASSSTGGGYTF.

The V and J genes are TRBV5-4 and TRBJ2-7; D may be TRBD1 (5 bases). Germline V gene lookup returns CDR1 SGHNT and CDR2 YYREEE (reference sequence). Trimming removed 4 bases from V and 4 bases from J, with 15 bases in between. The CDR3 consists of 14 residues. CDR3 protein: CASSPGMGPYEQYF. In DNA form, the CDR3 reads TGTGCCAGCAGCCCCGGTATGGGGCCTTACGAGCAGTACTTC.

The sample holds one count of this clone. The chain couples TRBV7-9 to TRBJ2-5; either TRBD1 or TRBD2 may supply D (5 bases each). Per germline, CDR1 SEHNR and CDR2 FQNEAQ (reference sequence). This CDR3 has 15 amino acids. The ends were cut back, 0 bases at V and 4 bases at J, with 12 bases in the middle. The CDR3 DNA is TGTGCCAGCAGCTTAGCGGGGACGGGAAGAGAGACCCAGTACTTC. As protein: CASSLAGTGRETQYF.

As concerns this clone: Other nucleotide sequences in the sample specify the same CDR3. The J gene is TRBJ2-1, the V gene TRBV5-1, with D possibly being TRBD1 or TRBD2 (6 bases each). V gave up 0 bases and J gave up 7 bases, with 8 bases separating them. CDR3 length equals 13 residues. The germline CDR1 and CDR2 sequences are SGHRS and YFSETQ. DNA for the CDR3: TGCGCCAGCAGCTTGGAGGGGGGAAATGAGCAGTTCTTC. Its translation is CASSLEGGNEQFF. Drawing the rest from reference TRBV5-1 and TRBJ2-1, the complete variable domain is KAGVTQTPRYLIKTRGQQVTLSCSPISGHRSVSWYQQTPGQGLQFLFEYFSETQRNKGNFPGRFSGRQFSNSRSEMNVSTLELGDSALYLCASSLEGGNEQFFGPGTRLTVL.

The CDR3 sequence is CASSRDRENSPLHF. The CDR3 DNA sequence: TGCGCCAGCAGCAGGGACAGAGAAAATTCACCCCTCCACTTT. The chain joins TRBV4-1 to TRBJ1-6; the match to TRBD1 covers 7 bases. V was pared by 5 bases and J by 7 bases, with 5 bases of the junction left unmatched. The CDR3 totals 14 residues. Germline V CDR1 and CDR2: MGHRA, YSYEKL.

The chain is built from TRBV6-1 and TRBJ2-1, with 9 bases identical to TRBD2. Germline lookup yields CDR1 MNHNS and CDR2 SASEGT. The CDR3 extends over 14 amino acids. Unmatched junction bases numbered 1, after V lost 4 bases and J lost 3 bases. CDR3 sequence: CASSVSGSYNEQFF. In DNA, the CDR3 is TGTGCCAGCAGTGTTAGCGGGAGCTACAATGAGCAGTTCTTC.

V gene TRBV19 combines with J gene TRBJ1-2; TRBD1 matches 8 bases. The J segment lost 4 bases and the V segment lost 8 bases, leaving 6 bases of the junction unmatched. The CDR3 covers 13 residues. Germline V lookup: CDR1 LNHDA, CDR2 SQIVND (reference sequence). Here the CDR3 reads CASGDQGAYGYTF. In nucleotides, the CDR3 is TGTGCCAGTGGGGACCAGGGGGCCTATGGCTACACCTTC.

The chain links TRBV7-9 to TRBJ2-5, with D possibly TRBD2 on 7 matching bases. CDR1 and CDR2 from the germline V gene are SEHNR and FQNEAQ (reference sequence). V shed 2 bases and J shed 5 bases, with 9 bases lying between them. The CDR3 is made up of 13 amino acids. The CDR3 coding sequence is TGTGCCAGCAGCTTATGGGGGGGCGAGACCCAGTACTTC. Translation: CASSLWGGETQYF.

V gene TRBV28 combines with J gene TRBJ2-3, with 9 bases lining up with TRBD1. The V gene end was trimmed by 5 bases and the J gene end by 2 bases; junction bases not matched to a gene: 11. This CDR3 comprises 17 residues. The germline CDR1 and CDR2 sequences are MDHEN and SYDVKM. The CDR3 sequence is CASSSPGTGSYTDTQYF. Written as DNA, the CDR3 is TGTGCCAGCAGTAGTCCCGGGACAGGGTCCTACACAGATACGCAGTATTTT.

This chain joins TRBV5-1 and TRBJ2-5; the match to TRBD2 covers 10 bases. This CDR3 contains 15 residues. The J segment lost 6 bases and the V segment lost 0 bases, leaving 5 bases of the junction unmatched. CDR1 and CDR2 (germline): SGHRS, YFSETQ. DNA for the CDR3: TGCGCCAGCAGCTTGGCTAGCGGGAGCGGGAAGACCCAGTACTTC. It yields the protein CASSLASGSGKTQYF.

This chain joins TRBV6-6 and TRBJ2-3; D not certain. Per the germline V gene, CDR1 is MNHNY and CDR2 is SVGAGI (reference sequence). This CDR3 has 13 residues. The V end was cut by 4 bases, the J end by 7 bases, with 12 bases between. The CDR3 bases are TGTGCCAGCAGTTTAATCCGCCAGTATACGCAGTATTTT. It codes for CASSLIRQYTQYF.

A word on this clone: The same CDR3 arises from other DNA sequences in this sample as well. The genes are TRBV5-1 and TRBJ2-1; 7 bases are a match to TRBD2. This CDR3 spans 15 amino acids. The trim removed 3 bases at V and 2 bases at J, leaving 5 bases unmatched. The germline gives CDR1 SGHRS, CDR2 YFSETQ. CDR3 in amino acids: CASSSLAGPYNEQFF. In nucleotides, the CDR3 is TGCGCCAGCAGCTCCTTAGCGGGTCCCTACAATGAGCAGTTCTTC.

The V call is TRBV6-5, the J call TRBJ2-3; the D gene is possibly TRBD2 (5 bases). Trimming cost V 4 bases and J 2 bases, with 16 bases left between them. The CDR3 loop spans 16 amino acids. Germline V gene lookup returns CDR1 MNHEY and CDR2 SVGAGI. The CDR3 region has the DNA TGTGCCAGCAGTTCCCGGGCCGGGATCCACACAGATACGCAGTATTTT. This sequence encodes CASSSRAGIHTDTQYF.

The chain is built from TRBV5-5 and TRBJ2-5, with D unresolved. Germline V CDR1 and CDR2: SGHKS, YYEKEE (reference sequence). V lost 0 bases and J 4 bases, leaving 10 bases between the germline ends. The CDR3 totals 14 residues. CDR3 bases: TGTGCCAGCAGCTTGGGTGGGGTAGCAGAGACCCAGTACTTC. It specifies CASSLGGVAETQYF.

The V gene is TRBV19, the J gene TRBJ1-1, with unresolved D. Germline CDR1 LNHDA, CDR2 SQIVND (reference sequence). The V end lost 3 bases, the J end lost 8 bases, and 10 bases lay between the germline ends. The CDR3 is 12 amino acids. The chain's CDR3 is CASSIPRGEAFF. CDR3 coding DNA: TGTGCCAGTAGTATCCCCCGCGGGGAAGCTTTCTTT.

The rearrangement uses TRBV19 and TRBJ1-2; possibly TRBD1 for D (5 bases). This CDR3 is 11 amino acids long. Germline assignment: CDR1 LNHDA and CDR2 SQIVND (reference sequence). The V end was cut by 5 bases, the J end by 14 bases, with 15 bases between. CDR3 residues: CASSARDRSTF. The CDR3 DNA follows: TGTGCCAGTAGTGCCCGGGACCGTTCGACCTTC. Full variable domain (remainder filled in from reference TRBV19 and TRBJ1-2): DGGITQSPKYLFRKEGQNVTLSCEQNLNHDAMYWYRQDPGQGLRLIYYSQIVNDFQKGDIAEGYSVSREKKESFPLTVTSAQKNPTAFYLCASSARDRSTFGSGTRLTVV.

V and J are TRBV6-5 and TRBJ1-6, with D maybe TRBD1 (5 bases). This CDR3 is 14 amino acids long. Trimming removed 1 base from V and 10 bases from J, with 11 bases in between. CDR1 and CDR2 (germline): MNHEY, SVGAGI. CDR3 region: CASSYWDHKSPLHF. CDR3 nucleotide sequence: TGTGCCAGCAGTTACTGGGACCACAAATCACCCCTCCACTTT.

The CDR3 reads CASSVRQDRGEAFF. The CDR3 bases are TGTGCCAGCAGTGTTAGACAGGACCGGGGGGAAGCTTTCTTT. This chain uses TRBV6-1 with TRBJ1-1; D is perhaps TRBD1 (6 bases). The germline V and J ends were trimmed by 4 bases and 8 bases, with 17 bases remaining between them. This CDR3 contains 14 residues. Germline V CDR1 and CDR2: MNHNS, SASEGT.

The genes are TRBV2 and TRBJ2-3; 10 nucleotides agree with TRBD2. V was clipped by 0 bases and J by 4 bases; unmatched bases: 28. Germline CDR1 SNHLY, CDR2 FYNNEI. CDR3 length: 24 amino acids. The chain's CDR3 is CASSEARKSGFWTSGEGISDTQYF. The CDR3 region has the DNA TGTGCCAGCAGTGAAGCGCGTAAAAGTGGTTTCTGGACTAGCGGAGAGGGGATTTCAGATACGCAGTATTTT.

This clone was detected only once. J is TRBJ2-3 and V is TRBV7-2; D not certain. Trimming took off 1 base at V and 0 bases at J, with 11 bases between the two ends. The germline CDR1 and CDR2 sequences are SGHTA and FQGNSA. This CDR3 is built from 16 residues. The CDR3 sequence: CASSLELTPSTDTQYF. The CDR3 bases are TGTGCCAGCAGCTTAGAGTTAACACCAAGCACAGATACGCAGTATTTT.